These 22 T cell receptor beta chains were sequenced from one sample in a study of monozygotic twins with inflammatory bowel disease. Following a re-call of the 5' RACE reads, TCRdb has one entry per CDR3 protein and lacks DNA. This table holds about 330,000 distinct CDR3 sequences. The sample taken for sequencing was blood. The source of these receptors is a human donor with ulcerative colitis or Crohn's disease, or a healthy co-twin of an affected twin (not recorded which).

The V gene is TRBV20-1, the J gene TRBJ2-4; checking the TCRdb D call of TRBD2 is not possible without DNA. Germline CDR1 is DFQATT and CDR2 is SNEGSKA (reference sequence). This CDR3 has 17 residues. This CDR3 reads CSATPPLAGTRKNIQYF.

The CDR3 sequence: CATSRDRRNYGYTF. The chain recombines TRBV15 with TRBJ1-2. The CDR3 contains 14 residues. Germline values: CDR1 LNHNV, CDR2 YYDKDF (reference sequence).

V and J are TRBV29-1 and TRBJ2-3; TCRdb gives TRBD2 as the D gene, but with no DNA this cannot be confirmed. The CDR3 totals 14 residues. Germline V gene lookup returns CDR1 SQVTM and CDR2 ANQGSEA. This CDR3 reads CSALTSESTDTQYF.

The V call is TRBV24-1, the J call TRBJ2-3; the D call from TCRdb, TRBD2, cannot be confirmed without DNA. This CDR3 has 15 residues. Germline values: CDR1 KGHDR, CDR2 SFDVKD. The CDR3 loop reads CATGGEVISTDTQYF.

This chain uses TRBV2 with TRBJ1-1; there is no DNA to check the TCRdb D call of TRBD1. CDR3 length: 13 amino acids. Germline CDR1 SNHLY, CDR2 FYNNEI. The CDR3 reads CASQQGRNTEAFF.

The CDR3 spells CASSEVILAGGRDEQFF. The V call is TRBV6-1, the J call TRBJ2-1; TCRdb gives TRBD2 as the D gene, but with no DNA this cannot be confirmed. The germline gives CDR1 MNHNS, CDR2 SASEGT. The CDR3 consists of 17 residues.

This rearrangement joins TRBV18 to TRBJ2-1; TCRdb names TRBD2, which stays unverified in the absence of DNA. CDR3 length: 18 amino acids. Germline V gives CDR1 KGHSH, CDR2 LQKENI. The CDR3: CASSPPLIQREGYNEQFF.

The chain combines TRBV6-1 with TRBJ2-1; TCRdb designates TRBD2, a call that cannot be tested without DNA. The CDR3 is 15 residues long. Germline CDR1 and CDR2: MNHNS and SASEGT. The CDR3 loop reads CATTREGASYNEQFF.

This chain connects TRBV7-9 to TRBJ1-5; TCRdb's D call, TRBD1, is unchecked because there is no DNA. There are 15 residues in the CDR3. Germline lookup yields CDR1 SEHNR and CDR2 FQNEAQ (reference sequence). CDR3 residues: CASSPPGQSNQPQHF.

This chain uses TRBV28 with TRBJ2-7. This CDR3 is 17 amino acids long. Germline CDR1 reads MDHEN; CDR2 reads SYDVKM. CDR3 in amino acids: CASSLVSPFGSSYEQYF.

This chain's CDR3 is CSVEVGTGGYGYTF. The V and J genes are TRBV29-1 and TRBJ1-2; the TCRdb call, TRBD1, lacks DNA for checking. Germline V gene sequence: CDR1 SQVTM, CDR2 ANQGSEA. This CDR3 has 14 amino acids.

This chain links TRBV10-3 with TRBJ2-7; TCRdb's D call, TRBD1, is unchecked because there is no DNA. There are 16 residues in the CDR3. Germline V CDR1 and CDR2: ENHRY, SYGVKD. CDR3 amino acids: CAISEAGQGISDEQYF.

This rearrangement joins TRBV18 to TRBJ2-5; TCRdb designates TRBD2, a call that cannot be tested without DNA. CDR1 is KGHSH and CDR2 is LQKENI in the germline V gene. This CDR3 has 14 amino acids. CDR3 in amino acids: CASSPLREGETQYF.

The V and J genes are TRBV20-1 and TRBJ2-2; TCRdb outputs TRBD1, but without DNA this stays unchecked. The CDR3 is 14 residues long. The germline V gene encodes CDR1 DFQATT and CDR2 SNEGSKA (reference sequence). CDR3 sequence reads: CSASWRGGTGELFF.

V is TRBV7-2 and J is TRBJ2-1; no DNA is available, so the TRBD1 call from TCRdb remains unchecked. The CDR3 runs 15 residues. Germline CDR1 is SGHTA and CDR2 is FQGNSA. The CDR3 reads CASTITGLSYNEQFF.

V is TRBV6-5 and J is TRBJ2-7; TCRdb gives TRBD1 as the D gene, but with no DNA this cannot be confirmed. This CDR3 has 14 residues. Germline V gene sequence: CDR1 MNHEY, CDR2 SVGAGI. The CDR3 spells CASSYGTGVYEQYF.

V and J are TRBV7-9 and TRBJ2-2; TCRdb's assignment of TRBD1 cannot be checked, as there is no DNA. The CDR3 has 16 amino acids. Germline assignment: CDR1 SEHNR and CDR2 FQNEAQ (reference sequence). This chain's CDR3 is CASSHELTGFTGELFF. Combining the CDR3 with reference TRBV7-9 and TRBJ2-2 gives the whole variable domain DTGVSQNPRHKITKRGQNVTFRCDPISEHNRLYWYRQTLGQGPEFLTYFQNEAQLEKSRLLSDRFSAERPKGSFSTLEIQRTEQGDSAMYLCASSHELTGFTGELFFGEGSRLTVL.

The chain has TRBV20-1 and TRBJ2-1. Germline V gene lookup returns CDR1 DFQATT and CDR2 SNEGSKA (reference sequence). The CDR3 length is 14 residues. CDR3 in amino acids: CSATGGGSYNEQFF.

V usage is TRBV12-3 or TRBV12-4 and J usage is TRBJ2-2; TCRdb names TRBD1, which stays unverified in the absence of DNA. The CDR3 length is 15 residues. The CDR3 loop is CASSLGQLNTGELFF.

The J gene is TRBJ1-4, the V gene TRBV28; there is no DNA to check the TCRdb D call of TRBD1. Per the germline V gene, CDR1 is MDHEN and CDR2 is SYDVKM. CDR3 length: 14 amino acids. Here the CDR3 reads CASRPTGINEKLFF.

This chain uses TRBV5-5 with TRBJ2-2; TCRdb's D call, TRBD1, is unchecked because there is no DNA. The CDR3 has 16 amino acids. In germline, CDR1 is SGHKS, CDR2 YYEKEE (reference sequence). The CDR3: CASSLLSGGVTGELFF.

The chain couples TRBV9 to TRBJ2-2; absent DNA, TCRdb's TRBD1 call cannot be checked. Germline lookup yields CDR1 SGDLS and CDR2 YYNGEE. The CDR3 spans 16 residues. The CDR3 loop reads CASSVNDRGDTGELFF.